This T cell receptor beta chain emerged from a study of cytomegalovirus exposure and HLA in healthy donors. Study-level findings and limits: In a later analysis, common viral pathogens appeared linked to several of the most significant clusters. In a later analysis, TCR beta V- and J-gene trimming was associated with a missense DCLRE1C variant.

Use of 60 Vbeta and 13 Jbeta primers characterized the PCR. The table came from immunoSEQ multiplex PCR; TCRdb's copy has only in-frame clones and leaves some out. The data contain some 150,000 clones, about 75% of them singletons. V dropped 3 bases and J dropped 4 bases, with 9 bases sitting between them. The CDR3 is made up of 13 amino acids. Germline V gene data show CDR1 as SGHTA and CDR2 as FQGNSA. Regarding this clone: Its antigen is as yet unknown.

This receptor was identified in a man aged 40-49 years in good health and CMV-seronegative. This chain links TRBV7-2 with TRBJ1-1; D remains unclear. Sequencing was carried out using PBMCs. The CDR3 region has the DNA TGTGCCAGCAGCTTGGTGTCCAGCACTGAAGCTTTCTTT. The encoded protein is CASSLVSSTEAFF.